The 11 T cell receptor beta chains reported below all come from one sample, sequenced in a study of glioma-infiltrating T cells after dendritic cell vaccination (dated by TCRdb to 2015 to 2016). The library was generated by the immunoSEQ multiplex PCR assay. Here the immuneACCESS table is served through TCRdb, limited to in-frame sequences with V and J called. Missing clones are a known gap in these copies; in checked studies unresolved V genes cover under half, and the rest lacks a known reason. Counted in this sample were about 73,000 clones; over 75% of them appeared once. 2.1% of the sample lies in the top ten. Sequenced material: blood, taken before dendritic cell vaccination. These receptors were obtained from a human donor with glioblastoma.

The chain is built from TRBV10-3 and TRBJ2-3, with TRBD1 identical over 7 bases. V trimming: 7 bases; J trimming: 1 base; junction bases outside the gene matches: 8. The germline V gene encodes CDR1 ENHRY and CDR2 SYGVKD. The CDR3 is 15 residues long. The DNA for the CDR3 is TGTGCCATCACTTACGGGGACAGCCGCACAGATACGCAGTATTTT. Its protein is CAITYGDSRTDTQYF.

The CDR3 here is CARKRGSTDTQYF. The CDR3 coding sequence is TGTGCCAGGAAGCGGGGGAGCACAGATACGCAGTATTTT. This chain connects TRBV2 to TRBJ2-3, with 8 bases matching TRBD2. The V gene's germline CDR1 is SNHLY and CDR2 FYNNEI. The length of the CDR3 is 13 residues. The junction had 2 bases not matched to a gene; V was cut back by 9 bases and J by 0 bases. The full variable domain, with the rest looked up from reference TRBV2 and TRBJ2-3, is EPEVTQTPSHQVTQMGQEVILRCVPISNHLYFYWYRQILGQKVEFLVSFYNNEISEKSEIFDDQFSVERPDGSNFTLKIRSTKLEDSAMYFCARKRGSTDTQYFGPGTRLTVL.

The rearrangement joins TRBV6-5 to TRBJ1-2; tentatively, D is TRBD1 (6 bases). CDR1 is MNHEY and CDR2 is SVGAGI in the germline V gene. V was trimmed by 6 bases and J by 7 bases, leaving 15 bases between them. The CDR3 is 13 residues long. The CDR3 spells CASSTTGSGGYTF. CDR3 bases: TGTGCCAGCAGCACGACAGGTTCAGGTGGCTACACCTTC.

The sample holds a few counts of this clone. This chain links TRBV7-2 with TRBJ1-4; tentative D call: TRBD1 (6 bases). The length of the CDR3 is 15 residues. The V gene lost 5 bases and the J gene lost 3 bases, with 13 bases spanning the gap. Germline loops: CDR1 SGHTA, CDR2 FQGNSA. The CDR3 DNA reads as TGTGCCAGCAGCCCCCGGACAGAGCCTAATGAAAAACTGTTTTTT. Its translation is CASSPRTEPNEKLFF.

The rearrangement uses TRBV6-4 and TRBJ2-1, with D perhaps matching TRBD2 (7 bases). Looked up from germline, CDR1 is MRHNA and CDR2 is SNTAGT. Trimming stripped 0 bases from V and 4 bases from J, with 13 bases between. The CDR3 has 16 residues. The CDR3 sequence is CASSDSRGGLYNEQFF. The CDR3 DNA sequence: TGTGCCAGCAGTGACTCGAGGGGGGGGCTATACAATGAGCAGTTCTTC.

V is TRBV19 and J is TRBJ1-3; maybe TRBD1 (5 bases). From germline, CDR1 is LNHDA and CDR2 SQIVND (reference sequence). V was pared by 3 bases and J by 0 bases, with 12 bases between. The CDR3 runs 16 residues. CDR3 in amino acids: CASSILGPDSGNTIYF. The CDR3 nucleotides are TGTGCCAGTAGTATTCTGGGGCCAGACTCTGGAAACACCATATATTTT.

This sequence joins TRBV19 and TRBJ1-4, with TRBD1 identical over 7 bases. The CDR3 is 17 amino acids. Germline CDR1 is LNHDA and CDR2 is SQIVND (reference sequence). Trimming took 1 base from V and 0 from J; bases not matched to a gene: 5. CDR3 in DNA: TGTGCCAGTAGTATAGCGGCAGGGGGTGCAACTAATGAAAAACTGTTTTTT. It is translated as CASSIAAGGATNEKLFF. Full variable domain (rest looked up from reference TRBV19 and TRBJ1-4): DGGITQSPKYLFRKEGQNVTLSCEQNLNHDAMYWYRQDPGQGLRLIYYSQIVNDFQKGDIAEGYSVSREKKESFPLTVTSAQKNPTAFYLCASSIAAGGATNEKLFFGSGTQLSVL.

This clone showed up just once. The chain links TRBV19 to TRBJ2-1; TRBD2 matches 7 bases. The CDR3 contains 16 residues. The junction had 8 bases not matched to a gene; V was cut back by 5 bases and J by 1 base. Germline CDR1 reads LNHDA; CDR2 reads SQIVND (reference sequence). CDR3 sequence reads: CASSGAVGGSYNEQFF. CDR3 DNA: TGTGCCAGTAGTGGGGCGGTCGGGGGGTCCTACAATGAGCAGTTCTTC. The entire variable domain, with the rest obtained from reference TRBV19 and TRBJ2-1, is as follows: DGGITQSPKYLFRKEGQNVTLSCEQNLNHDAMYWYRQDPGQGLRLIYYSQIVNDFQKGDIAEGYSVSREKKESFPLTVTSAQKNPTAFYLCASSGAVGGSYNEQFFGPGTRLTVL.

V is TRBV9 and J is TRBJ2-3, with 7 bases identical to TRBD1. Trimming took 2 bases from V and 4 from J; bases not matched to a gene: 10. The CDR3 consists of 16 residues. CDR1 and CDR2 (germline): SGDLS, YYNGEE. CDR3 loop: CASSVRQGDSADTQYF. As DNA, the CDR3 is TGTGCCAGCAGCGTTAGACAGGGCGATTCCGCAGATACGCAGTATTTT.

This chain joins TRBV6-1 and TRBJ1-2; the D gene is possibly TRBD1 (5 bases). V lost 10 bases, J lost 4 bases, and 19 bases lay in between. This CDR3 is built from 14 residues. CDR1 is MNHNS and CDR2 is SASEGT in the germline V gene. CDR3 loop: CATVSSPGIYGYTF. CDR3 bases: TGTGCCACGGTTTCCTCCCCAGGGATCTATGGCTACACCTTC.

The chain uses TRBV27 and TRBJ2-3, with D perhaps TRBD1 (6 bases). V lost 3 bases and J lost 1, with 8 bases in between. CDR1 is MNHEY, CDR2 SMNVEV, per germline (reference sequence). The CDR3 is 14 amino acids. The CDR3 is CASSFYRGTDTQYF. CDR3 in DNA: TGTGCCAGCAGTTTTTACAGGGGCACAGATACGCAGTATTTT.